The next 2 T cell receptor beta chains were all read from a single sample in a study of tissue T cells after allogeneic stem cell transplantation. Sample time point: mouse harvest day 14 after allogeneic transplant. Each mouse received 10^7 T-cell-depleted marrow cells plus 10^6 splenic CD5+ T cells by tail vein. The protocol was immunoSEQ multiplex PCR, while the TCRdb copy is restricted to in-frame clones and leaves out a portion. The sample carries approximately 640 clones, roughly 52% recorded once. Material: liver tissue. These receptors were obtained from a female BALB/c mouse given C57BL/6 T cells with graft-versus-host disease after an allogeneic hematopoietic cell transplant.

For this clone: Gene names are the mouse ones. The CDR3 end falls 1 residue outside the read, so it is completed with the germline J gene. This chain links TRBV26 with TRBJ2-3; tentative D call: TRBD1 (7 bases). Germline loops: CDR1 KGHPV, CDR2 FQNQEV (reference sequence). V dropped 8 bases and J dropped 3 bases, with 12 bases sitting between them. There are 13 residues in the CDR3. The chain's CDR3 is CASLRGRAETLYF. The sequenced part of the CDR3 DNA is TGTGCCAGCCTAAGGGGGCGCGCAGAAACGCTGTAT.

For this clone: Mouse names are used for the genes. The CDR3 is cut off 1 residue early in the read; its end comes from the germline J gene. The J gene is TRBJ2-4, the V gene TRBV20, with 7 bases aligning to TRBD2. Germline values: CDR1 GFQATS, CDR2 STVNSAI. V shed 3 bases and J 0 bases; nucleotides not matched to a gene: 3. The CDR3 spans 14 residues. The DNA read from the CDR3 is TGTGGTGCTAGACTGGGGTCTAGTCAAAACACCTTGTAC. Translated: CGARLGSSQNTLY. The entire CDR3 protein reads CGARLGSSQNTLYF.